The T cell receptor (beta chain) described here comes from a study of blood T cell repertoires in COVID-19. Study-wide background: T cells, B-cell-depleted T cells, or PBMCs provided the cDNA or gDNA that served as material.

TCRdb's table, derived via immunoSEQ multiplex PCR, lists solely in-frame clones and lacks some. Here the sample spans 200,000 to 250,000 clones, 65% to 90% being singletons. CDR3 length: 14 amino acids. The V and J ends lost 3 bases and 2 bases, in that order; junction bases with no gene match: 4. Germline V gene sequence: CDR1 SNHLY, CDR2 FYNNEI. The J gene is TRBJ2-7, the V gene TRBV2, with TRBD1 identical over 7 bases. The sample was peripheral blood. The TCR sequence derives from a woman in her seventies with COVID-19, enrolled during active disease. The CDR3 region has the DNA TGTGCCAGCAGTGAGGGTCAGGGGGCCTACGAGCAGTACTTC. Translation gives CASSEGQGAYEQYF.